This T cell receptor beta chain is from a study of blood T cell repertoires in COVID-19. Study background: Sites across the United States, Italy and Spain contributed samples from acute and convalescent COVID-19. Sample material is recorded as cDNA or gDNA derived from T cells, B-cell-depleted T cells, or PBMCs.

The junction had 12 bases not matched to a gene; V was cut back by 5 bases and J by 5 bases. The CDR3 totals 17 residues. Germline assignment: CDR1 LNHDA and CDR2 SQIVND (reference sequence). Assay: immunoSEQ multiplex PCR; the TCRdb copy retains only in-frame clones and omits some. The top ten hold 4% to 6% of the sample, which has around 250,000 clones, approximately 85% seen once. The sample consisted of peripheral blood. J is TRBJ2-1 and V is TRBV19, with 10 bases lining up with TRBD2. The source of this sequence is a man in his fifties with active or convalescent COVID-19. In nucleotides, the CDR3 is TGTGCCAGTAGTTCCCGACTAGCGGGCCTTAAGGACAATGAGCAGTTCTTC. This codes for CASSSRLAGLKDNEQFF.